The clone carrying this TCR beta chain was seen a few times. Antigen: not known. V was pared by 1 base and J by 6 bases, with 13 bases between. Germline-derived CDR1 and CDR2 are SEHNR and FQNEAQ (reference sequence). The CDR3 is 14 residues long. The data are from a study of T cells in Graves' hyperthyroidism and ophthalmopathy. General study results and limits: Blood also held most thyroid clonotypes expanded beyond 0.001.

What was amplified from RNA transcripts were TCR beta CDR3 regions. The TCR CDR3 was amplified in a first-round RT-PCR using the HTBI primer set. TCRdb used MiXCR to reprocess the multiplex PCR reads, holding one entry per CDR3 protein. The table includes roughly 580,000 distinct CDR3 sequences, about 43% detected once. A lack of ophthalmopathy progression within 18 months defined stable Graves' hyperthyroidism. Patients aged 18 to 65 had newly diagnosed hyperthyroidism of under 2 months' duration. The sequenced sample consisted of peripheral blood or thyroid tissue (not recorded which). The rearrangement links TRBV7-9 to TRBJ2-7, with D perhaps matching TRBD1 (5 bases). The clonotype was recovered from a woman aged 18-29 years with Graves' hyperthyroidism. The chain's CDR3 is CASSLEGAVSEQYF. DNA for the CDR3: TGTGCCAGCAGCTTAGAAGGGGCGGTGTCCGAGCAGTACTTC. The whole variable domain, remainder taken from reference TRBV7-9 and TRBJ2-7, is DTGVSQNPRHKITKRGQNVTFRCDPISEHNRLYWYRQTLGQGPEFLTYFQNEAQLEKSRLLSDRFSAERPKGSFSTLEIQRTEQGDSAMYLCASSLEGAVSEQYFGPGTRLTVT.